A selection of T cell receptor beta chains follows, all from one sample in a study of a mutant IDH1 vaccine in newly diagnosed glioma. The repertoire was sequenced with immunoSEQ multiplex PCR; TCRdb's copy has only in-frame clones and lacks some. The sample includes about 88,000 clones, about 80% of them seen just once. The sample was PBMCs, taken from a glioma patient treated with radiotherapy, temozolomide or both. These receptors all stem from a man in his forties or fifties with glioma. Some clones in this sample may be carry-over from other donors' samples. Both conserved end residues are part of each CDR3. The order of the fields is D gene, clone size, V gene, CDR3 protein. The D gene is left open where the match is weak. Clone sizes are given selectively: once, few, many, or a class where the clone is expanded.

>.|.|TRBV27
CASSRGRRAFF
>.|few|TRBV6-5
CASRQGPAGAQYF
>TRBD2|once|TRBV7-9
CASSQLGGSGANVLTF
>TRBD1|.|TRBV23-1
CASSQLPQGARGNTIYF
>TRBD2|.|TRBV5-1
CASSQGLAGGPHSQETQYF
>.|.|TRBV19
CASSPRTNYGYTF
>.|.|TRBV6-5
CASSYSSPGAAGELFF
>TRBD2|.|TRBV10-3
CAISESAASGDYNEQFF
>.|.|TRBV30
CAWSPRVQYGYTF
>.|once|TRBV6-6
CASSYGVETQYF
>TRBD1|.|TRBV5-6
CASSWGDRSPYGYTF
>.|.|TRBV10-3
CAISSLLNEKLFF
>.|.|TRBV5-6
CASSPRGSYTEAFF
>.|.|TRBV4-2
CASSHGDVSLRANVLTF
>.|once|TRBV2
CASSLHPGPLHF
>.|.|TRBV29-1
CSVAGTDTQYF
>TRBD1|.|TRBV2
CASMAGGGAYQPQHF
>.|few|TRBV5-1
CASSFGELTDTQYF
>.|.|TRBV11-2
CASSLEGPSYNEQFF
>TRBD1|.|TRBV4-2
CASSQDRDSILTGTF
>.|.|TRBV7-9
CASSSGDMTNEKLFF
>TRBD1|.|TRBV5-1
CASSEGQGYYNEQFF
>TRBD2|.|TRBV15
CATSRAATSGGAYEQYF
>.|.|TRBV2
CASSGGASNQPQHF
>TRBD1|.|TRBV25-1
CASSRQGTDTQYF
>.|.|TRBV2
CASRDDSRELFF
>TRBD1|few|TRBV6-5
CASSLTGGNSPLHF
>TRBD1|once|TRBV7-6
CASSLDRAMNTEAFF
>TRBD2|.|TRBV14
CASSDERGTNTGELFF